This record looks at one TCR beta chain sequence and its context. Original handling: The authors estimated nucleated cell counts from reference gene primer amplification. Generated by immunoSEQ multiplex PCR, the TCRdb table keeps only in-frame clones and is missing some. For V, J and clone size, that table is used; D and trimming come from the DNA. This table holds some 270,000 clones, around nine tenths found once. The data belong to a study of blood T cell repertoires in COVID-19. Turning to the study itself: COVID-19 samples from acute and convalescent phases originated in the United States, Italy and Spain. T cells, B-cell-depleted T cells, or PBMCs supplied cDNA or gDNA.

The V end was cut by 4 bases, the J end by 0 bases, with 18 bases between. Germline V CDR1 and CDR2: WSHSY, SAAADI. The CDR3 consists of 17 residues. This receptor was obtained from a woman aged 55 to 70 who had recovered from COVID-19. The V and J genes are TRBV10-2 and TRBJ1-2; a weak D match, TRBD1 (6 bases). Sequenced sample: peripheral blood. The CDR3 sequence is CASSAGGGGFPNYGYTF. CDR3 DNA: TGCGCCAGCAGTGCGGGTGGGGGGGGCTTTCCTAACTATGGCTACACCTTC.